These 7 T cell receptor beta chains originate from one sample sequenced in a study of technical replicates of blood from a handful of donors. Some clones are missing from TCRdb's copy, which holds only in-frame ones; the method was immunoSEQ multiplex PCR. The sample has more than 55,000 clones; around nine tenths are singletons. Sequencing was carried out using T cells isolated from PBMCs. The source is a human donor in good health.

V usage is TRBV6-1 and J usage is TRBJ2-7, with TRBD2 identical over 8 bases. Trimming removed 6 bases from V and 3 bases from J; junction bases left unmatched: 7. Germline values: CDR1 MNHNS, CDR2 SASEGT. This CDR3 has 14 residues. The chain's CDR3 is CASSRGLEVYEQYF. Here the CDR3 DNA reads TGTGCCAGCAGCCGGGGACTAGAAGTCTACGAGCAGTACTTC.

The rearrangement joins TRBV7-3 to TRBJ2-1, with 9 nucleotides matching TRBD1. The V segment lost 5 bases and the J segment 6 bases; nucleotides outside the gene matches: 2. The germline V gene has CDR1 SGHTA and CDR2 FQGTGA. This CDR3 is built from 13 residues. The DNA for the CDR3 is TGTGCCAGCAGCATGACAGGGGGCAATGAGCAGTTCTTC. Protein sequence: CASSMTGGNEQFF.

Only one count was recorded for this clone. J is TRBJ2-4 and V is TRBV6-1; TRBD1 agrees at 11 bases. With V trimmed by 8 bases and J by 6 bases, 9 bases remained unmatched. There are 15 residues in the CDR3. The germline V gene encodes CDR1 MNHNS and CDR2 SASEGT. The CDR3 sequence: CASFSGQGEGNIQYF. The DNA for the CDR3 is TGTGCCAGCTTTTCGGGACAGGGGGAAGGAAACATTCAGTACTTC.

The rearrangement links TRBV5-1 to TRBJ2-7; D is uncertain. The germline V gene has CDR1 SGHRS and CDR2 YFSETQ. The CDR3 is made up of 16 amino acids. Deletions cut 5 bases from V and 0 bases from J, with 18 bases between. The CDR3 nucleotides are TGCGCCAGCAGTTTGAGAAGCGACCGGAGCTCCTACGAGCAGTACTTC. Protein sequence: CASSLRSDRSSYEQYF. Looking up the rest from reference TRBV5-1 and TRBJ2-7 gives the full variable domain: KAGVTQTPRYLIKTRGQQVTLSCSPISGHRSVSWYQQTPGQGLQFLFEYFSETQRNKGNFPGRFSGRQFSNSRSEMNVSTLELGDSALYLCASSLRSDRSSYEQYFGPGTRLTVT.

V and J are TRBV2 and TRBJ1-1; 12 bases agree with TRBD1. The trim removed 6 bases at V and 5 bases at J, leaving 10 bases unmatched. Germline CDR1 is SNHLY and CDR2 is FYNNEI. This CDR3 has 16 residues. The CDR3 coding sequence is TGTGCCAGCAGCCGTCCCGGGACAGGGGGCGGAACTGAAGCTTTCTTT. Protein product: CASSRPGTGGGTEAFF.

The sample holds many counts of this clone. This sequence joins TRBV18 and TRBJ2-7, with D possibly being TRBD2 (5 bases). V lost 1 base and J 2 bases, leaving 12 bases between the germline ends. Germline values: CDR1 KGHSH, CDR2 LQKENI. This CDR3 comprises 15 residues. CDR3 amino acids: CASSPQGGGTYEQYF. The CDR3 DNA reads as TGTGCCAGCTCACCACAAGGAGGTGGTACCTACGAGCAGTACTTC.

J is TRBJ2-3 and V is TRBV9; D is possibly TRBD2 (6 bases). The germline V gene encodes CDR1 SGDLS and CDR2 YYNGEE. CDR3 size: 16 residues. The germline V and J ends were trimmed by 2 bases and 5 bases, with 18 bases remaining between them. The CDR3 is CASSVSLRERQDTQYF. The CDR3 DNA sequence: TGTGCCAGCAGCGTCTCCCTACGGGAGCGTCAAGATACGCAGTATTTT.